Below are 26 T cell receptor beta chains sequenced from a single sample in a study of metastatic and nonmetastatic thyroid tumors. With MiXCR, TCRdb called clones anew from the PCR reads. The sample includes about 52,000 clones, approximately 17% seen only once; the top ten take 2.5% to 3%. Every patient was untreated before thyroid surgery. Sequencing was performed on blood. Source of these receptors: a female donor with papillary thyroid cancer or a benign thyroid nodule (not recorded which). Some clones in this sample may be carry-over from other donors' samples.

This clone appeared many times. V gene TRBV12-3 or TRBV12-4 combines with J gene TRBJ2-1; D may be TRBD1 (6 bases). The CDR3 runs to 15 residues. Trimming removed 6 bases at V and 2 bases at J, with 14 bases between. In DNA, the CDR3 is TGTGCCAGCAGGGCAGGACAGAGTACCTACAATGAGCAGTTCTTC. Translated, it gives CASRAGQSTYNEQFF.

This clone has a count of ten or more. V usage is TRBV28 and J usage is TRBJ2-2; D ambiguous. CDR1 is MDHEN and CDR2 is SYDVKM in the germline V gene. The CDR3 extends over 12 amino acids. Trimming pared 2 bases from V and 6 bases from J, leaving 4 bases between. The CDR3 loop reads CASSLRPGELFF. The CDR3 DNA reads TGTGCCAGCAGTTTACGTCCCGGGGAGCTGTTTTTT.

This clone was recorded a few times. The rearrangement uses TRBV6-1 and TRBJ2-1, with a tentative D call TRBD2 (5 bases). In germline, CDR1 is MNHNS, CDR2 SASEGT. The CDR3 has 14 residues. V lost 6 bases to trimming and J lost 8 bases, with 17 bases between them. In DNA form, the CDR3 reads TGTGCCAGCAGATACGGGAATAGTATCGATGAGCAGTTCTTC. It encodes CASRYGNSIDEQFF.

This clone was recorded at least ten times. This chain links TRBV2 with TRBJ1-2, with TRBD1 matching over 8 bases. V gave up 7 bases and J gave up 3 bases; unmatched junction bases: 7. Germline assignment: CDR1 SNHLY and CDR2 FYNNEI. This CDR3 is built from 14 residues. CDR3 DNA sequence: TGTGCCAGCACCCAGGGGGCCTCCTACTATGGCTACACCTTC. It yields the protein CASTQGASYYGYTF.

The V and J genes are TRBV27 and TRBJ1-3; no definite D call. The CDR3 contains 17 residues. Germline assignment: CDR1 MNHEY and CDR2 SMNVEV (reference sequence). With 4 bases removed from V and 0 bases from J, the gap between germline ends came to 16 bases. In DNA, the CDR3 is TGTGCCAGCAGTTGCGACATTGGGCTCTCCTCTGGAAACACCATATATTTT. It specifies CASSCDIGLSSGNTIYF.

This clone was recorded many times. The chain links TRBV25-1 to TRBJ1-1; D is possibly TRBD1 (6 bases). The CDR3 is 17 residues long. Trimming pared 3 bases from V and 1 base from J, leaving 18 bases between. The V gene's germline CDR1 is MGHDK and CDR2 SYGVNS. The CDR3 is CASSETFPKGQNTEAFF. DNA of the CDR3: TGTGCCAGCAGTGAGACATTCCCAAAGGGACAGAACACTGAAGCTTTCTTT. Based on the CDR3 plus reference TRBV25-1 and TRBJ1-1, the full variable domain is EADIYQTPRYLVIGTGKKITLECSQTMGHDKMYWYQQDPGMELHLIHYSYGVNSTEKGDLSSESTVSRIRTEHFPLTLESARPSHTSQYLCASSETFPKGQNTEAFFGQGTRLTVV.

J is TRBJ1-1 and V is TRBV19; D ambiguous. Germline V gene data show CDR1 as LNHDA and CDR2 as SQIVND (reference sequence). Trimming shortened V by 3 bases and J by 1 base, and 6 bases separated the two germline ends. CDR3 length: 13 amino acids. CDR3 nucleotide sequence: TGTGCCAGTAGTATTACCAGGAACACTGAAGCTTTCTTT. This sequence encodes CASSITRNTEAFF.

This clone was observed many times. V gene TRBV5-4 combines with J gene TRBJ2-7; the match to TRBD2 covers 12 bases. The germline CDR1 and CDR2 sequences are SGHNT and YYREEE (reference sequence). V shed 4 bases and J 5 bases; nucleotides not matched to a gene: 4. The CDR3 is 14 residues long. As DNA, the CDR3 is TGTGCCAGCAGCGCCCGACTAGCGGGAGACGAGCAGTACTTC. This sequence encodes CASSARLAGDEQYF.

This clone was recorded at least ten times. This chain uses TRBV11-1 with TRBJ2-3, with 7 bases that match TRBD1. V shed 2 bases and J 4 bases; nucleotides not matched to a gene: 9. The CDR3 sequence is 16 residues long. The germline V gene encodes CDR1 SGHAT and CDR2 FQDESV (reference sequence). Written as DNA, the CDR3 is TGTGCCAGCAGCTTATTGTCAGGGGGTGTACCAGATACGCAGTATTTT. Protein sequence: CASSLLSGGVPDTQYF.

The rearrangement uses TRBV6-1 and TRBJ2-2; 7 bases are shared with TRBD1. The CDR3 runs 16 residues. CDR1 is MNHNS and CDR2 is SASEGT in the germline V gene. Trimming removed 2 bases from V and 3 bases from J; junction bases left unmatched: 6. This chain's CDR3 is CASSELQGWDTGELFF. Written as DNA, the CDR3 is TGTGCCAGCAGTGAACTACAGGGGTGGGACACCGGGGAGCTGTTTTTT.

CDR3 amino acids: CASSQWRRDTKPYEQYF. For the CDR3, the DNA is TGTGCCAGCAGCCAATGGCGTCGGGACACCAAACCCTACGAGCAGTACTTC. V usage is TRBV3-1 and J usage is TRBJ2-7; D may be TRBD1 (6 bases). V was pared by 2 bases and J by 2 bases, with 19 bases between. This CDR3 has 17 residues. Germline CDR1 reads LGHDT; CDR2 reads YNNKEL (reference sequence).

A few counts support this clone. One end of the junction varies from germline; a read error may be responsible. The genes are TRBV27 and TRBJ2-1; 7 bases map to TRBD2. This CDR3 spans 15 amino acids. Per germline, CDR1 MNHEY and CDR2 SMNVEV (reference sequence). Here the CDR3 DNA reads TGTGCCAGCAGCGCAGCGGGATCATCCTACAATCAGCAGTTCTTC. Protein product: CASSAAGSSYNQQFF.

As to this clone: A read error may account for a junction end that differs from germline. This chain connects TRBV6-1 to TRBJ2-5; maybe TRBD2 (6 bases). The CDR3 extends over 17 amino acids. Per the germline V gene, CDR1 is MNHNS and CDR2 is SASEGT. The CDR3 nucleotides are TGTTCCAGCAGTAAAGGCATGGAGGGTGTCAGGAGGGTGTCCCAGTACTTC. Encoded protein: CSSSKGMEGVRRVSQYF.

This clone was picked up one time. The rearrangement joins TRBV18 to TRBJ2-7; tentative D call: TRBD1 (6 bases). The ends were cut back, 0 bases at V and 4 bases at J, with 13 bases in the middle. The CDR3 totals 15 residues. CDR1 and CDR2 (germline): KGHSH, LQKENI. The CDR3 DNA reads TGTGCCAGCTCACCACCGCAGTGGACAGTATACGAGCAGTACTTC. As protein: CASSPPQWTVYEQYF.

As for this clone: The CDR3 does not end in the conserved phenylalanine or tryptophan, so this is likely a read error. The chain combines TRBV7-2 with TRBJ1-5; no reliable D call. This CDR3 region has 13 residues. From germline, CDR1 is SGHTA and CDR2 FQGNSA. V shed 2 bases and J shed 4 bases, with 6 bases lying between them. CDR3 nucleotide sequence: TGTGCCAGCAGCTTAACCGCGAATCAGCCCCAGCATTCT. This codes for CASSLTANQPQHS.

DNA of the CDR3: TGTGCCTGGAGTGTCCATGGCGAGCAGTACTTC. This gives the protein CAWSVHGEQYF. The chain is built from TRBV30 and TRBJ2-7; D is undetermined. Looked up from germline, CDR1 is GTSNPN and CDR2 is SVGIG (reference sequence). V was shortened by 0 bases and J by 6 bases, with 6 bases between the two germline ends. The CDR3 totals 11 residues.

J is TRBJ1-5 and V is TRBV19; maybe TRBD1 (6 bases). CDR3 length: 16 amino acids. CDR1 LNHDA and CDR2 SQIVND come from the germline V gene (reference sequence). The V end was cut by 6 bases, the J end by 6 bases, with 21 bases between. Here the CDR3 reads CASRSQKGGSGQPQHF. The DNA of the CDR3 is TGTGCCAGTAGGTCACAGAAAGGGGGGTCCGGTCAGCCCCAGCATTTT. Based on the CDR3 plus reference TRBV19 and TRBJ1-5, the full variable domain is DGGITQSPKYLFRKEGQNVTLSCEQNLNHDAMYWYRQDPGQGLRLIYYSQIVNDFQKGDIAEGYSVSREKKESFPLTVTSAQKNPTAFYLCASRSQKGGSGQPQHFGDGTRLSIL.

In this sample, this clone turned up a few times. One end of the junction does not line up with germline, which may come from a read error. This CDR3 reads CASYNEERGHSSLNF. CDR3 DNA: TGTGCCAGCTACAACGAGGAAAGGGGCCATTCGTCCCTCAACTTT. This chain joins TRBV12-3 or TRBV12-4 and TRBJ1-6; D might be TRBD1 (5 bases). The CDR3 sequence is 15 residues long.

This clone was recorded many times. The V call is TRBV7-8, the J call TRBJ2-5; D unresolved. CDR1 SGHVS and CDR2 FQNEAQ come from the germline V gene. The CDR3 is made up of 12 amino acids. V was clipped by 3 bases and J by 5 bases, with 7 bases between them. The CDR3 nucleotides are TGTGCCAGCAGCTTCAATAGGGAGACCCAGTACTTC. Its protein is CASSFNRETQYF.

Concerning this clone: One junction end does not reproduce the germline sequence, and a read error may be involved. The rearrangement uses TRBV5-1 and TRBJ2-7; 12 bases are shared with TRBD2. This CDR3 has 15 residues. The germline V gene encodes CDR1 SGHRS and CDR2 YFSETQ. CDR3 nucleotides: TGCTCCAGCATGCCGACTAGCGGGAGTTTCTACGAGCAGTACTTC. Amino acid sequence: CSSMPTSGSFYEQYF.

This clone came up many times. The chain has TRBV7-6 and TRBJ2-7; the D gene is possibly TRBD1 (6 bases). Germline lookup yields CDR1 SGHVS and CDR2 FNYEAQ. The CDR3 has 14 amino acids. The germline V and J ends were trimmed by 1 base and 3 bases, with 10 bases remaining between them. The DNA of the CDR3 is TGTGCCAGCAGCTTAGACAGGGCCTTCTACGAGCAGTACTTC. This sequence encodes CASSLDRAFYEQYF.

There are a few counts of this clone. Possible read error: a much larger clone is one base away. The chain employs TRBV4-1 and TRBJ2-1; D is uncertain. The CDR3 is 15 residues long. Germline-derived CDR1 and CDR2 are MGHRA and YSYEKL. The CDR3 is CASIQESSPYNEQFF. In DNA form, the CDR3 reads TGCGCCAGCATCCAAGAGTCCTCGCCCTACAATGAGCAGTTCTTC.

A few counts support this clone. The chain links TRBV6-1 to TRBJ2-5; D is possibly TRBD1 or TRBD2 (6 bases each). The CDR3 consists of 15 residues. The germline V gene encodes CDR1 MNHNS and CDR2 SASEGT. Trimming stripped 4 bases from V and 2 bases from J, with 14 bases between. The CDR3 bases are TGTGCCAGCAGTGTTTCGGGGGCTACTCAAGAGACCCAGTACTTC. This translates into CASSVSGATQETQYF.

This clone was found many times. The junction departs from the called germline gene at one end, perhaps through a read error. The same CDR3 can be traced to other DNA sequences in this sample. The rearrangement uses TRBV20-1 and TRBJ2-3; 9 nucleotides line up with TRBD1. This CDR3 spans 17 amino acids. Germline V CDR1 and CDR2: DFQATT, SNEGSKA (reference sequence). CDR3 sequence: CSALAPPRTGVADTQYF. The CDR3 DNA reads TGCAGTGCCTTAGCTCCACCTAGGACAGGGGTGGCAGATACGCAGTACTTT.

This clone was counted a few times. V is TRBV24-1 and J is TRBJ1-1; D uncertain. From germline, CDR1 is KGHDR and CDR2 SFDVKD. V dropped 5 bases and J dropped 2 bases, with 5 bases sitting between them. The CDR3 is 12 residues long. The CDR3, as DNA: TGTGCCACCAGTGCGGTTAACACTGAAGCTTTCTTT. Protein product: CATSAVNTEAFF.

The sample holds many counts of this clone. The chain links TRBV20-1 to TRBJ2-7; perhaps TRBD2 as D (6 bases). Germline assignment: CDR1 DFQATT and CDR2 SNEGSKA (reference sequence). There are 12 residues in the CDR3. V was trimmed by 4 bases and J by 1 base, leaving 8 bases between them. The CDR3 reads CSATTSSYEQYF. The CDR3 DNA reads TGCAGTGCTACGACTAGTTCCTACGAGCAGTACTTC.